The 14 T cell receptor beta chains given below trace back to one sample, sequenced in a study of T cells expressing NK-cell markers. TCRdb reprocessed the 5' RACE reads, with one entry per CDR3 protein and no DNA. The sample data list 5,000 to 6,000 distinct CDR3 sequences. Sequenced: blood T cells: a sorted CD56 or NKG2C T cell subset, CD4+ or CD8+ T cells, or bulk PBMC T cells (not recorded which). The source of these receptors is a man in his late teens or twenties in good health.

CDR3 sequence: CASSLGNEQFF. The chain couples TRBV27 to TRBJ2-1. Germline assignment: CDR1 MNHEY and CDR2 SMNVEV (reference sequence). This CDR3 is 11 amino acids long.

The chain employs TRBV5-8 and TRBJ2-1; without DNA, the TCRdb call of TRBD1 cannot be checked. CDR1 SGHTS and CDR2 YDEGEE come from the germline V gene. This CDR3 is 14 amino acids long. CDR3: CASIAGQAYNEQFF.

This clonotype is classed as medium-sized by frequency. The rearrangement links TRBV20-1 to TRBJ2-3. This CDR3 is built from 12 residues. Germline values: CDR1 DFQATT, CDR2 SNEGSKA (reference sequence). CDR3 residues: CSASGSTDTQYF.

Its frequency marks this clonotype as medium-sized. V and J are TRBV5-1 and TRBJ2-2; TCRdb calls TRBD1, which cannot be checked without DNA. CDR3 size: 16 residues. Germline CDR1 SGHRS, CDR2 YFSETQ. CDR3 protein: CASRIGTGGSTGELFF.

V usage is TRBV7-2 and J usage is TRBJ2-7; TCRdb's assignment of TRBD1 cannot be checked, as there is no DNA. This CDR3 contains 13 residues. CDR1 and CDR2 (germline): SGHTA, FQGNSA. The CDR3 here is CASRPGTTVEQYF. The whole variable domain, remainder taken from reference TRBV7-2 and TRBJ2-7, is GAGVSQSPSNKVTEKGKDVELRCDPISGHTALYWYRQSLGQGLEFLIYFQGNSAPDKSGLPSDRFSAERTGGSVSTLTIQRTQQEDSAVYLCASRPGTTVEQYFGPGTRLTVT.

The V and J genes are TRBV6-2 or TRBV6-3 and TRBJ1-5; the D call from TCRdb, TRBD1, cannot be confirmed without DNA. The CDR3 contains 14 residues. Germline V lookup: CDR1 MNHEY, CDR2 SVGEGT. The CDR3 loop reads CASSYGAGNQPQHF.

This clonotype is labeled medium-sized (0.01 to 0.1%) based on frequency. This rearrangement joins TRBV9 to TRBJ1-2; TCRdb selects TRBD1, and the lack of DNA leaves this call unchecked. The CDR3 consists of 14 residues. Germline CDR1 is SGDLS and CDR2 is YYNGEE. CDR3 residues: CASSPDRGLYGYTF.

The J gene is TRBJ2-4, the V gene TRBV19. The germline CDR1 and CDR2 sequences are LNHDA and SQIVND (reference sequence). The CDR3 contains 16 residues. The CDR3 is CASSIGAFGNKNIQYF.

By frequency, this clonotype registers medium-sized. The chain employs TRBV27 and TRBJ2-1; the D call of TRBD2 rests on TCRdb alone, since no DNA is present to check it. The V gene's germline CDR1 is MNHEY and CDR2 SMNVEV (reference sequence). The CDR3 has 18 amino acids. The CDR3 region is CASSLYSSGRNSYNEQFF.

By frequency, this clonotype registers medium-sized. This chain joins TRBV7-2 and TRBJ2-7; there is no DNA to check the TCRdb D call of TRBD2. CDR1 and CDR2 from the germline V gene are SGHTA and FQGNSA. This CDR3 comprises 14 residues. CDR3 loop: CASSLGTSGSEQYF.

This clonotype is classed as medium-sized by frequency. This chain links TRBV10-3 with TRBJ1-5. The germline V gene encodes CDR1 ENHRY and CDR2 SYGVKD. This CDR3 has 11 residues. The CDR3 protein is CAVGSTEPQHF.

This clonotype is medium-sized by frequency. V gene TRBV5-1 combines with J gene TRBJ2-7; there is no DNA to check the TCRdb D call of TRBD1. The CDR3 extends over 14 amino acids. Germline loops: CDR1 SGHRS, CDR2 YFSETQ. The CDR3 region is CASSLRDRYYEQYF.

This clonotype is labeled medium-sized based on frequency. The chain links TRBV6-2 or TRBV6-3 to TRBJ2-6; the D gene TCRdb calls, TRBD1, cannot be checked with no DNA. Germline lookup yields CDR1 MNHEY and CDR2 SVGEGT. The CDR3 sequence is 15 residues long. CDR3 sequence: CASSWDSSGANVLTF.

By frequency, this clonotype registers medium-sized. This rearrangement joins TRBV6-1 to TRBJ2-5; the D gene TCRdb calls, TRBD1, cannot be checked with no DNA. This CDR3 is built from 11 residues. In germline, CDR1 is MNHNS, CDR2 SASEGT. The CDR3: CATTGEETQYF.